This T cell receptor beta chain was recorded in a study of cytomegalovirus exposure and HLA in healthy donors. V was shortened by 3 bases and J by 2 bases, with 7 bases between the two germline ends. Germline-derived CDR1 and CDR2 are SEHNR and FQNEAQ (reference sequence). CDR3 size: 13 residues. Primers included in the PCR were 60 Vbeta and 13 Jbeta primers. The protocol was immunoSEQ multiplex PCR, while the TCRdb copy is restricted to in-frame clones and leaves out a portion. The repertoire shows around 140,000 clones; the top ten hold 1.5% to 1.9%. The gene calls are TRBV7-9 and TRBJ2-5; D remains ambiguous. The material sequenced was PBMCs. The TCR was taken from a woman aged 40 to 50 in good health and CMV-seronegative. The CDR3 loop reads CASSFAVQETQYF. The CDR3 DNA sequence: TGTGCCAGCAGCTTCGCGGTTCAAGAGACCCAGTACTTC.